Listed here is a single T cell receptor (beta chain). Trimming took off 1 base at V and 3 bases at J, with 6 bases between the two ends. In germline, CDR1 is SGHVS, CDR2 FQNEAQ. The CDR3 extends over 14 amino acids. Sequencing was performed with immunoSEQ multiplex PCR; in TCRdb, only in-frame clones are kept and a portion is missing. The repertoire has about 190,000 clones, 91% of them found once; the top ten carry 1.5% to 2%. This record belongs to a study of control samples from healthy donors and cancer patients. The V and J genes are TRBV7-8 and TRBJ1-4; no reliable D call. The sequence derives from a man aged 25-40 years in good health. Sequenced input: blood. The CDR3 nucleotides are TGTGCCAGCAGCTTAGAGTTGGCTAATGAAAAACTGTTTTTT. As protein: CASSLELANEKLFF. Complete variable domain (other parts from reference TRBV7-8 and TRBJ1-4): GAGVSQSPRYKVAKRGQDVALRCDPISGHVSLFWYQQALGQGPEFLTYFQNEAQLDKSGLPSDRFFAERPEGSVSTLKIQRTQQEDSAVYLCASSLELANEKLFFGSGTQLSVL.